A single sample is the source of the 17 T cell receptor beta chains below, sequenced in a study of OX40 agonist ivuxolimab in advanced cancers. Generated by immunoSEQ multiplex PCR, the TCRdb table keeps only in-frame clones and is missing some. The sample includes 30,000 to 40,000 clones, roughly 84% seen only once; the top ten take around 1.9%. The specimen was CD4+ or CD8+ T cells sorted from blood, collected in a trial of the OX40 agonist ivuxolimab. These receptors originate from an adult with an advanced solid tumor such as melanoma, head and neck, liver or kidney cancer.

A single count supports this clone. One end of the junction varies from germline; a read error may be responsible. This chain links TRBV7-2 with TRBJ1-1; possibly TRBD1 for D (6 bases). The V gene's germline CDR1 is SGHTA and CDR2 FQGNSA. The CDR3 sequence is 14 residues long. CDR3 DNA sequence: TGTGCCAGCAGATTAGGGACAACGGGCACTGAAGCTTTCTTT. Protein product: CASRLGTTGTEAFF.

The V gene is TRBV19, the J gene TRBJ2-6; 10 bases line up with TRBD2. The CDR3 is made up of 15 amino acids. The ends lost 8 bases at V and 2 bases at J; junction bases unmatched: 3. Germline-derived CDR1 and CDR2 are LNHDA and SQIVND (reference sequence). CDR3 in amino acids: CASASGGAGANVLTF. In DNA form, the CDR3 reads TGTGCCAGTGCGAGCGGGGGGGCTGGGGCCAACGTCCTGACTTTC.

The chain links TRBV5-1 to TRBJ2-3, with 8 nucleotides matching TRBD2. The germline V gene encodes CDR1 SGHRS and CDR2 YFSETQ. The CDR3 has 18 amino acids. Trimming at V came to 2 bases and at J to 4 bases, leaving 15 bases not matched to a gene. CDR3 residues: CASSFGGLAGKGADTQYF. DNA of the CDR3: TGCGCCAGCAGCTTTGGCGGCTTAGCGGGAAAGGGGGCAGATACGCAGTATTTT. Supplemented by reference TRBV5-1 and TRBJ2-3, the full variable domain reads KAGVTQTPRYLIKTRGQQVTLSCSPISGHRSVSWYQQTPGQGLQFLFEYFSETQRNKGNFPGRFSGRQFSNSRSEMNVSTLELGDSALYLCASSFGGLAGKGADTQYFGPGTRLTVL.

The gene calls are TRBV6-6 and TRBJ2-7; 8 bases fit TRBD1. The CDR3 runs to 14 residues. V lost 7 bases, J lost 4 bases, and 9 bases stayed unmatched. CDR1 is MNHNY and CDR2 is SVGAGI in the germline V gene (reference sequence). CDR3 protein: CASNIAQGEYEQYF. CDR3 nucleotide sequence: TGTGCCAGCAACATTGCACAGGGGGAGTACGAGCAGTACTTC.

The chain recombines TRBV5-1 with TRBJ2-5; D gene ambiguous. Trimming pared 0 bases from V and 7 bases from J, leaving 13 bases between. CDR3 length: 14 amino acids. The germline CDR1 and CDR2 sequences are SGHRS and YFSETQ. CDR3 sequence reads: CASSLETESVTQYF. The CDR3 region has the DNA TGCGCCAGCAGCTTGGAAACCGAAAGCGTGACCCAGTACTTC.

The chain is built from TRBV19 and TRBJ2-2; D gene unclear. The V gene lost 1 base and the J gene lost 1 base, with 4 bases spanning the gap. Germline CDR1 and CDR2: LNHDA and SQIVND (reference sequence). This CDR3 comprises 14 residues. The CDR3 DNA reads as TGTGCCAGTAGTATAGTCCTGAACACCGGGGAGCTGTTTTTT. It yields the protein CASSIVLNTGELFF. Together with reference TRBV19 and TRBJ2-2, the CDR3 gives the full variable domain: DGGITQSPKYLFRKEGQNVTLSCEQNLNHDAMYWYRQDPGQGLRLIYYSQIVNDFQKGDIAEGYSVSREKKESFPLTVTSAQKNPTAFYLCASSIVLNTGELFFGEGSRLTVL.

The CDR3 loop is CASSPVLEDRKLFF. CDR3 coding DNA: TGTGCCAGCAGCCCTGTCCTTGAGGACCGAAAACTGTTTTTT. The chain joins TRBV7-6 to TRBJ1-4, with unresolved D. Germline CDR1 reads SGHVS; CDR2 reads FNYEAQ. CDR3 length equals 14 residues. V was clipped by 5 bases and J by 10 bases, with 17 bases between them.

The rearrangement uses TRBV5-1 and TRBJ1-2; TRBD1 might be the D (5 bases). V lost 4 bases and J 0 bases, leaving 13 bases between the germline ends. Germline V gene data show CDR1 as SGHRS and CDR2 as YFSETQ. There are 15 residues in the CDR3. CDR3 coding DNA: TGCGCCAGCAGCCAGGGCCTCCAAGCTAACTATGGCTACACCTTC. Encoded protein: CASSQGLQANYGYTF.

This clone was detected a few times. The chain employs TRBV6-4 and TRBJ1-2; D may be TRBD1 (6 bases). Germline V gene lookup returns CDR1 MRHNA and CDR2 SNTAGT. Trimming left V 6 bases short and J 0 bases short, with 14 bases between. CDR3 length equals 15 residues. DNA of the CDR3: TGTGCCAGCAGCGCGGACAGCTCTACTAACTATGGCTACACCTTC. This encodes CASSADSSTNYGYTF.

The rearrangement joins TRBV5-6 to TRBJ1-1; 10 bases map to TRBD1. CDR3 size: 14 residues. CDR1 SGHDT and CDR2 YYEEEE come from the germline V gene. V shed 4 bases, J shed 6 bases, and the junction held 6 bases outside the gene matches. The CDR3 loop reads CASSRWDRGPEAFF. CDR3 coding DNA: TGTGCCAGCAGCCGGTGGGACAGGGGCCCTGAAGCTTTCTTT. Looking up the rest from reference TRBV5-6 and TRBJ1-1 gives the full variable domain: DAGVTQSPTHLIKTRGQQVTLRCSPKSGHDTVSWYQQALGQGPQFIFQYYEEEERQRGNFPDRFSGHQFPNYSSELNVNALLLGDSALYLCASSRWDRGPEAFFGQGTRLTVV.

The genes are TRBV30 and TRBJ1-1; D gene uncertain. This CDR3 is built from 11 residues. In germline, CDR1 is GTSNPN, CDR2 SVGIG (reference sequence). Between the trimmed V and J ends, which lost 5 bases and 1 base, there was a span of 5 bases. CDR3 sequence reads: CAWGRNTEAFF. CDR3 nucleotide sequence: TGTGCCTGGGGGAGGAACACTGAAGCTTTCTTT. Filled out from reference TRBV30 and TRBJ1-1, the complete variable domain reads SQTIHQWPATLVQPVGSPLSLECTVEGTSNPNLYWYRQAAGRGLQLLFYSVGIGQISSEVPQNLSASRPQDRQFILSSKKLLLSDSGFYLCAWGRNTEAFFGQGTRLTVV.

This clone has just one count. The chain uses TRBV2 and TRBJ2-7, with 8 nucleotides matching TRBD1. Per germline, CDR1 SNHLY and CDR2 FYNNEI. Trimming removed 2 bases from V and 3 bases from J; junction bases left unmatched: 9. The CDR3 spans 16 residues. The CDR3 coding sequence is TGTGCCAGCAGTGAACCCCGGGACAGGATACACTACGAGCAGTACTTC. This translates into CASSEPRDRIHYEQYF.

The chain has TRBV7-8 and TRBJ1-1; 7 positions match TRBD1. V shed 5 bases and J 1 base; nucleotides not matched to a gene: 4. This CDR3 comprises 14 residues. The germline V gene encodes CDR1 SGHVS and CDR2 FQNEAQ. CDR3 region: CASSPGQENTEAFF. The CDR3 DNA sequence: TGTGCCAGCAGCCCTGGACAGGAGAACACTGAAGCTTTCTTT.

This clone turned up a few times. The gene calls are TRBV11-2 and TRBJ2-2, with D maybe TRBD2 (6 bases). This CDR3 region has 15 residues. Per the germline V gene, CDR1 is SGHAT and CDR2 is FQNNGV. Trimming pared 5 bases from V and 4 bases from J, leaving 14 bases between. The CDR3 protein is CASSPSARSTGELFF. Here the CDR3 DNA reads TGTGCCAGCAGCCCTAGCGCAAGGAGCACCGGGGAGCTGTTTTTT.

CDR3 sequence reads: CASSPPPGVRLTGELFF. CDR3 sequence (DNA): TGTGCCAGCAGCCCTCCCCCTGGGGTCCGTCTGACCGGGGAGCTGTTTTTT. The J gene is TRBJ2-2, the V gene TRBV9; D gene ambiguous. The length of the CDR3 is 17 residues. V was shortened by 4 bases and J by 5 bases, with 21 bases between the two germline ends. CDR1 is SGDLS, CDR2 YYNGEE, per germline.

The rearrangement joins TRBV4-2 to TRBJ1-4; D perhaps matches TRBD1 (6 bases). Trimming cost V 0 bases and J 3 bases, with 11 bases left between them. Germline V gene data show CDR1 as LGHNA and CDR2 as YNFKEQ. The CDR3 covers 16 residues. Here the CDR3 DNA reads TGTGCCAGCAGCCAAGAGGGGGCGCTTGCTAATGAAAAACTGTTTTTT. Protein: CASSQEGALANEKLFF.

This clone has just one count. This chain joins TRBV7-9 and TRBJ1-3; 8 bases are shared with TRBD1. Per germline, CDR1 SEHNR and CDR2 FQNEAQ (reference sequence). The CDR3 sequence is 15 residues long. Trimming took 6 bases from V and 6 from J; bases not matched to a gene: 10. CDR3 DNA sequence: TGTGCCAGCAGAAATGACAGGGGATATGAAAACACCATATATTTT. This translates into CASRNDRGYENTIYF. Combining the CDR3 with reference TRBV7-9 and TRBJ1-3 gives the whole variable domain DTGVSQNPRHKITKRGQNVTFRCDPISEHNRLYWYRQTLGQGPEFLTYFQNEAQLEKSRLLSDRFSAERPKGSFSTLEIQRTEQGDSAMYLCASRNDRGYENTIYFGEGSWLTVV.